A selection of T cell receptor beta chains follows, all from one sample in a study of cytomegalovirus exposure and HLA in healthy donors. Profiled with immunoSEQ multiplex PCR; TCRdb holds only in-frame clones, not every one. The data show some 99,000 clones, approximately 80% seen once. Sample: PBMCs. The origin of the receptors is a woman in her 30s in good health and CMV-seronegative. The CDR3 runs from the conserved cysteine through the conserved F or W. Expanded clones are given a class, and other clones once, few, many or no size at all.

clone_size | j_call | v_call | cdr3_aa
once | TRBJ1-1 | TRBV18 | CASSKDRGRTEAFF
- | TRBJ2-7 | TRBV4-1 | CASSHRLAGGRLGYEQYF
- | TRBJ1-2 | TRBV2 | CASSEKARDGYTF
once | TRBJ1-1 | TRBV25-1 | CASRSDRDGTEAFF
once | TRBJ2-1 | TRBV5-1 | CASSLAGTGVNEQFF
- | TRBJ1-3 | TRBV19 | CASSPSTGSGNTIYF
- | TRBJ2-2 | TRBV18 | CASSPFEETGELFF
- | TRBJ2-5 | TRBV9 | CASSAGGAETQYF
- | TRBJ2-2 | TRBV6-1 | CASSRPGSGELFF
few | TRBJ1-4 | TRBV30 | CAWGHHRTLEKLFF
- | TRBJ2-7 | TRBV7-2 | CASSLGGPSGAYEQYF
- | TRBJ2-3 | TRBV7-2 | CASSLRPQGITDTQYF
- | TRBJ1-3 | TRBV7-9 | CASSDAVVSGNTIYF
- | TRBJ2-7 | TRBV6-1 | CASSLHGSPSYEQYF
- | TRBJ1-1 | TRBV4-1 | CASSAWTGAEAFF